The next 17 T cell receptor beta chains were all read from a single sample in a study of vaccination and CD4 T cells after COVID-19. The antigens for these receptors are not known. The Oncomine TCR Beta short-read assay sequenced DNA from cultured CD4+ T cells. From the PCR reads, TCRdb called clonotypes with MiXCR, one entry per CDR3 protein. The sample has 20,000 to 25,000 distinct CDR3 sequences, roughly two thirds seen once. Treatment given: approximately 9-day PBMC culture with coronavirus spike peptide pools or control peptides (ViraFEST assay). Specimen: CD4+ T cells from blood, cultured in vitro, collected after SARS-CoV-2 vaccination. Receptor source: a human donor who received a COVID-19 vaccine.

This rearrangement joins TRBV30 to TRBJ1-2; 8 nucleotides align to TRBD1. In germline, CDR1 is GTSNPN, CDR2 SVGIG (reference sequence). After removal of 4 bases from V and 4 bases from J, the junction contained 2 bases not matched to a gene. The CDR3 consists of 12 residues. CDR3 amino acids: CAWTGGGYGYTF. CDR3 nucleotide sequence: TGTGCCTGGACAGGGGGCGGCTATGGCTACACCTTC.

The CDR3 DNA follows: TGTGCCAGCAGCTCCAGCCCGGACACCCAAGAGACCCAGTACTTC. Its protein is CASSSSPDTQETQYF. The genes are TRBV5-4 and TRBJ2-5; D might be TRBD1 (5 bases). Germline assignment: CDR1 SGHNT and CDR2 YYREEE (reference sequence). V lost 3 bases and J lost 1, with 13 bases in between. The CDR3 is 15 residues long. The full variable domain, rest sourced from reference TRBV5-4 and TRBJ2-5, is ETGVTQSPTHLIKTRGQQVTLRCSSQSGHNTVSWYQQALGQGPQFIFQYYREEENGRGNFPPRFSGLQFPNYSSELNVNALELDDSALYLCASSSSPDTQETQYFGPGTRLLVL.

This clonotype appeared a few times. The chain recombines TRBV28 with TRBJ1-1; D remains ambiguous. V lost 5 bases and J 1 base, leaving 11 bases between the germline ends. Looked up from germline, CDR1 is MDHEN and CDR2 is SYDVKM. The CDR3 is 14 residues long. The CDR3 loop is CASSNLRANTEAFF. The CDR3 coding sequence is TGTGCCAGCAGTAATCTTAGGGCGAACACTGAAGCTTTCTTT.

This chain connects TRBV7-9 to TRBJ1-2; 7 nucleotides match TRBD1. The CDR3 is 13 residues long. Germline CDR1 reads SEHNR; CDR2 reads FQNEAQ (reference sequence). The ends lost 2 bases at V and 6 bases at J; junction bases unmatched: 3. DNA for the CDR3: TGTGCCAGCAGCTTAATGACAGGGAATGGCTACACCTTC. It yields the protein CASSLMTGNGYTF.

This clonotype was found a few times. The CDR3 DNA reads as TGTGCCAGCAGTTTACGGACAGGGGGCCAGCCCCAGCATTTT. Its translation: CASSLRTGGQPQHF. This chain links TRBV27 with TRBJ1-5, with 11 bases identical to TRBD1. Losses at the gene ends were 2 bases for V and 7 bases for J; bases not matched to a gene: 1. The CDR3 is 14 amino acids. The germline V gene has CDR1 MNHEY and CDR2 SMNVEV (reference sequence).

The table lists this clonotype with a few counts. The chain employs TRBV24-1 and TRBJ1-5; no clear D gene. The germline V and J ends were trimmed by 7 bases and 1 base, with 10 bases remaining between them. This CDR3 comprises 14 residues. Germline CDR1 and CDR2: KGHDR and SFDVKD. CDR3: CATSLGRSNQPQHF. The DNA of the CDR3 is TGTGCCACCAGCCTAGGTCGGAGCAATCAGCCCCAGCATTTT.

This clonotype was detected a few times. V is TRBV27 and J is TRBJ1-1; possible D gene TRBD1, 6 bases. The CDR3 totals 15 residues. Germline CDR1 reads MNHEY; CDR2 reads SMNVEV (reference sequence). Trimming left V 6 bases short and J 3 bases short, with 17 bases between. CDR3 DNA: TGTGCCAGCAGGGCACAGGGAAATCGGGACACTGAAGCTTTCTTT. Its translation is CASRAQGNRDTEAFF.

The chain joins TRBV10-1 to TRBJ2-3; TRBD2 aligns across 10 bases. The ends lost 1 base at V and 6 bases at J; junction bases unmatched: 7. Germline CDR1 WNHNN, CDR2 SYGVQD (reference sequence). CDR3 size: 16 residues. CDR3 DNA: TGCGCCAGCAGTGAGTTACCTAGCGGGGGATTGGATACGCAGTATTTT. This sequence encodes CASSELPSGGLDTQYF.

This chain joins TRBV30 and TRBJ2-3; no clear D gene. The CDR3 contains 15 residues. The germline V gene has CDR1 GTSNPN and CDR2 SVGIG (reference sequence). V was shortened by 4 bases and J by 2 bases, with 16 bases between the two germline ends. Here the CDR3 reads CAWIPDGSNTDTQYF. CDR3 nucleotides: TGTGCCTGGATCCCGGACGGGTCCAACACAGATACGCAGTATTTT.

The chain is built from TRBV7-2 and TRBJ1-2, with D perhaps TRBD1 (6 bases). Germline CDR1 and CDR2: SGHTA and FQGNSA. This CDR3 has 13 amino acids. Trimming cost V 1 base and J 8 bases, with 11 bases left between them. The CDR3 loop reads CASSLGGGGGYTF. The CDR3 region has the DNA TGTGCCAGCAGCTTAGGAGGGGGAGGAGGCTACACCTTC. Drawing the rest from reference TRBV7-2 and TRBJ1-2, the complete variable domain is GAGVSQSPSNKVTEKGKDVELRCDPISGHTALYWYRQSLGQGLEFLIYFQGNSAPDKSGLPSDRFSAERTGGSVSTLTIQRTQQEDSAVYLCASSLGGGGGYTFGSGTRLTVV.

The CDR3 protein is CASGPTGTPSYGYTF. CDR3 nucleotide sequence: TGTGCTAGTGGTCCCACCGGGACACCTTCCTATGGCTACACCTTC. The chain joins TRBV12-5 to TRBJ1-2; weak D call: TRBD1 (6 bases). V was cut by 5 bases and J by 4 bases, with 17 bases left in between. CDR3 length: 15 amino acids. Germline V CDR1 and CDR2: LGHNT, FRNRAP.

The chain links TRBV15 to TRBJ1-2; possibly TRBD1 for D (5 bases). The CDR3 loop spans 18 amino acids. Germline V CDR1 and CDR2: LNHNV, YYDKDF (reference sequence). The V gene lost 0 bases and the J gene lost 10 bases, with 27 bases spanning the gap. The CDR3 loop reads CATSRDRPWTSEEDDYTF. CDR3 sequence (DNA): TGTGCCACCAGCAGAGACCGCCCCTGGACAAGCGAGGAAGATGACTACACCTTC.

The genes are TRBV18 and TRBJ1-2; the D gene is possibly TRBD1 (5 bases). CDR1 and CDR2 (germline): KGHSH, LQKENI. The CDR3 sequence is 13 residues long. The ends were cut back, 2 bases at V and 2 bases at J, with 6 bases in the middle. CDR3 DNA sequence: TGTGCCAGCTCACCAGACAGAAACTATGGCTACACCTTC. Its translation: CASSPDRNYGYTF.

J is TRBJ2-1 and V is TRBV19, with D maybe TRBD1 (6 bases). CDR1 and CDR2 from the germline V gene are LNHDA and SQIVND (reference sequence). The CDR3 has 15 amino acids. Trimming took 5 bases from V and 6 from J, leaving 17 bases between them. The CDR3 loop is CASSPDRSYLNEQFF. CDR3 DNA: TGTGCCAGTAGTCCCGACAGGAGCTATCTCAATGAGCAGTTCTTC.

CDR3 region: CSARAPGGEGTEAFF. The CDR3 DNA sequence: TGCAGTGCTAGAGCCCCAGGGGGTGAGGGCACTGAAGCTTTCTTT. This chain connects TRBV20-1 to TRBJ1-1; 7 bases agree with TRBD1. V was clipped by 1 base and J by 4 bases; unmatched bases: 9. Per the germline V gene, CDR1 is DFQATT and CDR2 is SNEGSKA (reference sequence). The CDR3 extends over 15 amino acids.

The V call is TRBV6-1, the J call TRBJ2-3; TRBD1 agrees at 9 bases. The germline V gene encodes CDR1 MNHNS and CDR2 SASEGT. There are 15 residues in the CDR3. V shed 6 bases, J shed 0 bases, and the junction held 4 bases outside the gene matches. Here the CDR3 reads CASSQGQGSTDTQYF. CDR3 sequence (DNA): TGTGCCAGCAGCCAAGGACAGGGGAGCACAGATACGCAGTATTTT.

The CDR3 DNA reads as TGTGCCAGCAGCTTAGAGGGGCCCCGCCTACAAGAGACCCAGTACTTC. The encoded protein is CASSLEGPRLQETQYF. The chain links TRBV7-2 to TRBJ2-5; possible D gene TRBD1, 5 bases. The CDR3 has 16 residues. Trimming pared 1 base from V and 2 bases from J, leaving 14 bases between. Germline lookup yields CDR1 SGHTA and CDR2 FQGNSA.